Listed below are T cell receptor beta chains from one sample, sequenced in a study of cytomegalovirus exposure and HLA in healthy donors. Generated by immunoSEQ multiplex PCR, the TCRdb table keeps only in-frame clones and is missing some. The sample has about 240,000 clones; about 86% are singletons. Source material: PBMCs. These TCRs come from a man between 18 and 29 years old in good health and CMV-seronegative. The CDR3 runs from the conserved cysteine through the conserved F or W. A D gene is named only where the DNA matches it firmly. Rows may omit the clone size; those that give it use once, few, many or a size class.

TRBJ1-4 | TRBV28 | many | - | CASSPNGATNEKLFF | TGTGCCAGCAGTCCAAACGGTGCAACTAATGAAAAACTGTTTTTT
TRBJ2-2 | TRBV27 | - | - | CASSLYKNTGELFF | TGTGCCAGCAGTTTATATAAGAACACCGGGGAGCTGTTTTTT
TRBJ2-1 | TRBV4-1 | once | - | CASSLLTSTNEQFF | TGCGCCAGCAGCCTCCTTACTAGCACCAATGAGCAGTTCTTC
TRBJ1-2 | TRBV9 | few | TRBD1 | CASSVRQGVNYGYTF | TGTGCCAGCAGCGTACGGCAGGGGGTAAACTATGGCTACACCTTC
TRBJ1-2 | TRBV18 | - | TRBD1 | CASSQEGGWSYTF | TGTGCCAGCTCACAAGAAGGGGGCTGGAGCTACACCTTC
TRBJ1-4 | TRBV7-2 | once | - | CASSGWVRGQKLFF | TGTGCCAGCAGCGGATGGGTCCGCGGGCAAAAACTGTTTTTT
TRBJ2-7 | TRBV29-1 | - | - | CSVELAGSVSSYEQYF | TGCAGCGTTGAATTAGCCGGGTCGGTGAGCTCCTACGAGCAGTACTTC
TRBJ1-2 | TRBV4-3 | - | TRBD1 | CASSQADRVGYGYTF | TGCGCCAGCAGCCAAGCCGACAGGGTTGGCTACGGCTACACCTTC
TRBJ1-5 | TRBV5-6 | - | TRBD1 | CASSYMDRGHLF | TGTGCCAGCAGCTATATGGACAGGGGACACCTCTTT
TRBJ2-7 | TRBV9 | - | TRBD2 | CASSATLAGGPYEQYF | TGTGCCAGCAGCGCCACCCTAGCGGGAGGTCCCTACGAGCAGTACTTC
TRBJ1-4 | TRBV5-1 | - | - | CASSLAAAGSEEKLFF | TGCGCCAGCAGCTTGGCCGCCGCGGGGAGCGAAGAAAAACTGTTTTTT
TRBJ2-7 | TRBV2 | - | TRBD1 | CASSAGTGSYEQYF | TGTGCCAGCAGTGCCGGGACAGGCTCCTACGAGCAGTACTTC
TRBJ1-6 | TRBV2 | - | - | CASMTGYNSPLHF | TGTGCCAGCATGACAGGATATAATTCACCCCTCCACTTT
TRBJ2-3 | TRBV4-1 | - | TRBD2 | CASSQVTSGGESTQYF | TGCGCCAGCAGCCAAGTAACTAGCGGGGGGGAGTCAACGCAGTATTTT
TRBJ2-1 | TRBV4-2 | - | TRBD2 | CASSQDVAGSYNEQFF | TGTGCCAGCAGCCAAGACGTAGCGGGAAGTTACAATGAGCAGTTCTTC
TRBJ2-7 | TRBV5-1 | once | - | CASSLDGGAFYEQYF | TGCGCCAGCAGCTTGGATGGGGGCGCTTTCTACGAGCAGTACTTC
TRBJ1-2 | TRBV4-1 | - | - | CASSQLGQIGYGYTF | TGCGCCAGCAGCCAACTTGGACAAATTGGCTATGGCTACACCTTC
TRBJ2-5 | TRBV18 | - | - | CASSPPGGPMGETQYF | TGTGCCAGCTCACCACCCGGAGGGCCGATGGGGGAGACCCAGTACTTC
TRBJ1-5 | TRBV19 | - | TRBD1 | CASGGTGSQPQHF | TGTGCCAGCGGAGGGACAGGGAGTCAGCCCCAGCATTTT
TRBJ2-7 | TRBV27 | - | - | CASSLSGPDEQYF | TGTGCCAGCAGTTTGTCGGGTCCGGACGAGCAGTACTTC
TRBJ2-7 | TRBV12-5 | - | - | CAKLSEQYF | TGTGCTAAGCTGAGTGAGCAGTACTTC
TRBJ1-4 | TRBV10-3 | - | - | CAISESRGEEEKLFF | TGTGCCATCAGTGAGTCGCGGGGGGAGGAGGAAAAACTGTTTTTT
TRBJ1-5 | TRBV2 | - | - | CASSEEAGISPPQHF | TGTGCCAGCAGTGAAGAGGCAGGGATCAGTCCGCCCCAGCATTTT
TRBJ1-1 | TRBV28 | - | TRBD1 | CATTGGGTEAFF | TGTGCCACCACAGGGGGTGGTACTGAAGCTTTCTTT
TRBJ2-1 | TRBV5-6 | - | - | CASSRQFTNEQFF | TGTGCCAGCAGCCGACAGTTCACCAATGAGCAGTTCTTC
TRBJ1-5 | TRBV30 | - | TRBD1 | CAWSERTGKNQPQHF | TGTGCCTGGAGTGAGAGGACAGGGAAAAATCAGCCCCAGCATTTT
TRBJ2-3 | TRBV18 | once | TRBD1 | CASSLLAGGEDTQYF | TGTGCCAGCTCGCTGTTGGCAGGGGGTGAGGATACGCAGTATTTT
TRBJ2-7 | TRBV10-1 | - | - | CASSEGNSYEQYF | TGCGCCAGCAGTGAGGGCAACTCCTACGAGCAGTACTTC
TRBJ2-2 | TRBV6-4 | - | TRBD1 | CASSDGDSPGELFF | TGTGCCAGCAGTGACGGGGACAGCCCCGGGGAGCTGTTTTTT